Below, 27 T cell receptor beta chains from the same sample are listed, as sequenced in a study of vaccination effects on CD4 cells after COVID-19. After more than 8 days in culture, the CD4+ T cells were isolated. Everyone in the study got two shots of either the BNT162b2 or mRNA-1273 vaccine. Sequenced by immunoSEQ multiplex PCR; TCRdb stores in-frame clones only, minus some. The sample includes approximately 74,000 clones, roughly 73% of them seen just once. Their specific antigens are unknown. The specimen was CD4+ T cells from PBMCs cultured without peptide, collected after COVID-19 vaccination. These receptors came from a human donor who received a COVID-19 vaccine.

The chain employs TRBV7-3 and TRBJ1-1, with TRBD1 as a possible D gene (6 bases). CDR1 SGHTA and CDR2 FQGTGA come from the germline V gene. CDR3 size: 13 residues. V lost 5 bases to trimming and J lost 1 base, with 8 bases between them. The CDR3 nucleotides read TGTGCCAGCAGCCCACAGGGGAACACTGAAGCTTTCTTT. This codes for CASSPQGNTEAFF.

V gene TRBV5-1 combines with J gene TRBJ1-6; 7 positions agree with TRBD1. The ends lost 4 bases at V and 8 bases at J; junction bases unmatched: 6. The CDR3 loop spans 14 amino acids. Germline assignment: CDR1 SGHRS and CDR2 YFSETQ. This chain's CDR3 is CASSRGQEDSPLHF. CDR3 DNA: TGCGCCAGCAGCCGCGGACAGGAGGATTCACCCCTCCACTTT. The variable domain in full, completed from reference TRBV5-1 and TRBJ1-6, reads KAGVTQTPRYLIKTRGQQVTLSCSPISGHRSVSWYQQTPGQGLQFLFEYFSETQRNKGNFPGRFSGRQFSNSRSEMNVSTLELGDSALYLCASSRGQEDSPLHFGNGTRLTVT.

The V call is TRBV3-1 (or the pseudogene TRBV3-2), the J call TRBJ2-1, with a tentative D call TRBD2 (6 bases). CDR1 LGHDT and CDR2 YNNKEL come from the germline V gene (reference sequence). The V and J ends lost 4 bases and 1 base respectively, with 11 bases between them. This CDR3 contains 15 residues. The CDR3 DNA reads TGTGCCAGCAGCCCGACGGGGGTATCCTACAATGAGCAGTTCTTC. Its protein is CASSPTGVSYNEQFF.

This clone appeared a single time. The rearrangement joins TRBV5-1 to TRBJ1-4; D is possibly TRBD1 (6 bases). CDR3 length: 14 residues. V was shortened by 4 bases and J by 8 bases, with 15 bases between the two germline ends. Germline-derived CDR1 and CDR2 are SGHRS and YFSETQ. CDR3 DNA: TGCGCCAGCAGCGGTGGGCAGGGGTTGGAAAAACTGTTTTTT. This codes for CASSGGQGLEKLFF.

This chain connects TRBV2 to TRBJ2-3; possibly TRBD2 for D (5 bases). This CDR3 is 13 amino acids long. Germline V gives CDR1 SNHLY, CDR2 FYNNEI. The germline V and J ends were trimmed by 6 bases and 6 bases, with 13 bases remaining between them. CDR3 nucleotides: TGTGCCAGCAGCGCAAGGGAGCTTGATACGCAGTATTTT. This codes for CASSARELDTQYF.

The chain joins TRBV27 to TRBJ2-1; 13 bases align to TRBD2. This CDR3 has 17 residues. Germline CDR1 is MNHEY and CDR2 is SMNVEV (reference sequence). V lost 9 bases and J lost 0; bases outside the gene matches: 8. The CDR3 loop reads CASGTSGEPSSYNEQFF. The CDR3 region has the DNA TGTGCCAGTGGGACTAGCGGGGAACCGAGCTCCTACAATGAGCAGTTCTTC.

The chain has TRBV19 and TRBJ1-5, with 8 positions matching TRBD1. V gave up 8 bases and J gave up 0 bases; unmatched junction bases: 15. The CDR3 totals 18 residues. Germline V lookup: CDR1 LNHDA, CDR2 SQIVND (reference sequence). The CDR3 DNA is TGTGCCAGTGAATCACCGGGACAGGCGACATATAGCAATCAGCCCCAGCATTTT. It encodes CASESPGQATYSNQPQHF. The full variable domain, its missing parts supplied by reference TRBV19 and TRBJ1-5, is DGGITQSPKYLFRKEGQNVTLSCEQNLNHDAMYWYRQDPGQGLRLIYYSQIVNDFQKGDIAEGYSVSREKKESFPLTVTSAQKNPTAFYLCASESPGQATYSNQPQHFGDGTRLSIL.

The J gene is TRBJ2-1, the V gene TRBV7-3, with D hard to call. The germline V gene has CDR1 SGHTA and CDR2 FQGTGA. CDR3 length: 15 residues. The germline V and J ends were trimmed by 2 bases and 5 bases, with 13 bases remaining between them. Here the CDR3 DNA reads TGTGCCAGCAGCTTAGGGCTATCTGGGGACAATGAGCAGTTCTTC. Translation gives CASSLGLSGDNEQFF.

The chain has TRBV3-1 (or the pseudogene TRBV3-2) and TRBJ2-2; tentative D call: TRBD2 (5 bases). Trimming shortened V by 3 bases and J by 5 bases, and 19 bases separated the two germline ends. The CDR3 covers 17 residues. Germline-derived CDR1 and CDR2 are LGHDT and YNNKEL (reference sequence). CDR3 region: CASSHFAADRRTGELFF. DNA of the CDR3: TGTGCCAGCAGCCATTTTGCCGCAGACCGGAGGACCGGGGAGCTGTTTTTT.

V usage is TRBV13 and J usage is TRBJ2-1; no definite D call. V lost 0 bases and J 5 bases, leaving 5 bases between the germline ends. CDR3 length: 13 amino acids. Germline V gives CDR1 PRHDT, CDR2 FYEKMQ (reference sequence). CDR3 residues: CASSLGPDNEQFF. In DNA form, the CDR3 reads TGTGCCAGCAGCTTAGGCCCTGACAATGAGCAGTTCTTC.

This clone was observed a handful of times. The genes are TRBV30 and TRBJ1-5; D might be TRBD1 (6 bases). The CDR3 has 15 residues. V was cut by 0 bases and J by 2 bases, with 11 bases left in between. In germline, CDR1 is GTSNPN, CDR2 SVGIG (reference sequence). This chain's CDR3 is CAWSVGGGGNQPQHF. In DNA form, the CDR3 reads TGTGCCTGGAGTGTAGGGGGGGGAGGCAATCAGCCCCAGCATTTT.

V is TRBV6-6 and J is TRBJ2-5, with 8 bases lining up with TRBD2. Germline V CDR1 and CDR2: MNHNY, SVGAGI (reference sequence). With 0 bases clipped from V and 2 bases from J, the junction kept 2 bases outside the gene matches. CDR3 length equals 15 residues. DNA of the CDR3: TGTGCCAGCAGTTACTCCGGGGGGGGACAAGAGACCCAGTACTTC. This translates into CASSYSGGGQETQYF.

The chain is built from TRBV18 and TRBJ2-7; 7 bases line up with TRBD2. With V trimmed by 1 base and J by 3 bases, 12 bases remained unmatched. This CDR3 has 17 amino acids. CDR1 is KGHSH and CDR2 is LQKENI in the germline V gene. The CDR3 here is CASSPRPGSSGFYEQYV. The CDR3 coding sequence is TGTGCCAGCTCACCACGACCGGGGTCTAGCGGCTTCTACGAGCAGTACGTC.

CDR3 sequence (DNA): TGCGCCAGCACCCTAGGGGCGGGACCCTACTCTGGGGCCAACGTCCTGACTTTC. It specifies CASTLGAGPYSGANVLTF. V is TRBV5-1 and J is TRBJ2-6, with a weak D call TRBD2 (6 bases). Trimming took off 6 bases at V and 0 bases at J, with 19 bases between the two ends. The germline V gene encodes CDR1 SGHRS and CDR2 YFSETQ. This CDR3 contains 18 residues.

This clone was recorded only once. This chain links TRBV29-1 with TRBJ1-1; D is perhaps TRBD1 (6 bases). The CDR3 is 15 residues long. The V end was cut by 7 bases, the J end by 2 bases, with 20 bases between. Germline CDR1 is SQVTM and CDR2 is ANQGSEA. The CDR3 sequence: CSADPGGRFNTEAFF. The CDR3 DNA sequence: TGCAGCGCCGACCCGGGGGGCAGATTTAACACTGAAGCTTTCTTT.

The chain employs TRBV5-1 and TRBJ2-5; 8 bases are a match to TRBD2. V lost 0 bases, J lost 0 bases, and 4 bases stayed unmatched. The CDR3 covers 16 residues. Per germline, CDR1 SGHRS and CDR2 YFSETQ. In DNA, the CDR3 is TGCGCCAGCAGCTTGGGGACTAGCCAGTACCAAGAGACCCAGTACTTC. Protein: CASSLGTSQYQETQYF.

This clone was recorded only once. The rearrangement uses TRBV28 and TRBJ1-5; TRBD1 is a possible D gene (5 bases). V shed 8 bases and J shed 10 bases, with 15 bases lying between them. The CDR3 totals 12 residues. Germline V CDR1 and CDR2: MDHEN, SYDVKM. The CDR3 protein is CASGGTLGPQHF. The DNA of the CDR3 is TGTGCCAGCGGAGGGACTCTCGGACCCCAGCATTTT. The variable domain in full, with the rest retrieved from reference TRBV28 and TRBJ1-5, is DVKVTQSSRYLVKRTGEKVFLECVQDMDHENMFWYRQDPGLGLRLIYFSYDVKMKEKGDIPEGYSVSREKKERFSLILESASTNQTSMYLCASGGTLGPQHFGDGTRLSIL.

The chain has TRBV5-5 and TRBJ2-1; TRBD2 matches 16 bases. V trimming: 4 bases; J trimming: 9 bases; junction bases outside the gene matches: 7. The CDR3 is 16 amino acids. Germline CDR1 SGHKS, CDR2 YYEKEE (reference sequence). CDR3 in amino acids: CASSPGLAGGQSEQFF. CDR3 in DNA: TGTGCCAGCAGCCCGGGACTAGCGGGGGGGCAGAGTGAGCAGTTCTTC.

The CDR3 DNA sequence: TGTGCCAGCAGTGAAGCGTTCTGGGACACAGACGAGCAGTACGTC. This gives the protein CASSEAFWDTDEQYV. The J gene is TRBJ2-7, the V gene TRBV2, with a possible D match to TRBD1 (6 bases). CDR1 and CDR2 from the germline V gene are SNHLY and FYNNEI. V lost 0 bases and J 5 bases, leaving 14 bases between the germline ends. There are 15 residues in the CDR3.

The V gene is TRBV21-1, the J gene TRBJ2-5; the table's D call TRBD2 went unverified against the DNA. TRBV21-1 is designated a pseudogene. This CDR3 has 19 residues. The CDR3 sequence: CASSNRLALSGASRETQYF. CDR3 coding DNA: TGTGCCAGCAGCAACCGCCTGGCCCTTAGCGGGGCGAGCCGGGAGACCCAGTACTTC.

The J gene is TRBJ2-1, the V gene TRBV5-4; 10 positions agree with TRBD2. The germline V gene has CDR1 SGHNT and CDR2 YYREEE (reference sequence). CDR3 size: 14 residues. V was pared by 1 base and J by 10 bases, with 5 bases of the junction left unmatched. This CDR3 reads CASSLTSGASEQFF. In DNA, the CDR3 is TGTGCCAGCAGCTTGACTAGCGGGGCGTCGGAGCAGTTCTTC.

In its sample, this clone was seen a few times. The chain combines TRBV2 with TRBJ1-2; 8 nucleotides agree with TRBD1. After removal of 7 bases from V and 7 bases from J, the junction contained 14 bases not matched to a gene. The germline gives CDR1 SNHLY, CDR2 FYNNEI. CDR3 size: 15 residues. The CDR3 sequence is CASMDFVQGAGGYTF. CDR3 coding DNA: TGTGCCAGCATGGACTTCGTCCAGGGGGCGGGTGGCTACACCTTC.

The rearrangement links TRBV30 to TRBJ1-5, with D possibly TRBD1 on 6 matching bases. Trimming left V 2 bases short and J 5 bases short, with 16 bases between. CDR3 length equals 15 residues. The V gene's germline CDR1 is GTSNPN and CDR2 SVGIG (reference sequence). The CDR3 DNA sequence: TGTGCCTGGAGTCCCAGTGGGGGCGCCTATCAGCCCCAGCATTTT. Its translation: CAWSPSGGAYQPQHF. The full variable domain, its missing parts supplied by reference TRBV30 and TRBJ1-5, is SQTIHQWPATLVQPVGSPLSLECTVEGTSNPNLYWYRQAAGRGLQLLFYSVGIGQISSEVPQNLSASRPQDRQFILSSKKLLLSDSGFYLCAWSPSGGAYQPQHFGDGTRLSIL.

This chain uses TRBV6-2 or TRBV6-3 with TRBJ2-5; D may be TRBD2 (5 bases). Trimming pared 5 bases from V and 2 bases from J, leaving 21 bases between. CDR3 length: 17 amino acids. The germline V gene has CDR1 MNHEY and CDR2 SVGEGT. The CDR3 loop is CASSPGHGMGLQETQYF. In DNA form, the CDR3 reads TGTGCCAGCAGTCCCGGCCACGGGATGGGCCTACAAGAGACCCAGTACTTC.

CDR3 bases: TGTGCCAGCAGCACAACCGGGACCGACTATTATGGCTACACCTTC. This translates into CASSTTGTDYYGYTF. This chain links TRBV7-2 with TRBJ1-2; tentatively, D is TRBD1 (5 bases). The germline V gene has CDR1 SGHTA and CDR2 FQGNSA. The CDR3 runs to 15 residues. V was shortened by 5 bases and J by 5 bases, with 18 bases between the two germline ends. The variable domain in full, completed from reference TRBV7-2 and TRBJ1-2, reads GAGVSQSPSNKVTEKGKDVELRCDPISGHTALYWYRQSLGQGLEFLIYFQGNSAPDKSGLPSDRFSAERTGGSVSTLTIQRTQQEDSAVYLCASSTTGTDYYGYTFGSGTRLTVV.

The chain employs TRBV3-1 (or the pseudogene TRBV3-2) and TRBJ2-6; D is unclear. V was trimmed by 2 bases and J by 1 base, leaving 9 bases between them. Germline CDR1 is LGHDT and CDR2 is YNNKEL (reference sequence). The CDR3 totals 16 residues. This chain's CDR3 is CASSQLPGSGANVLTF. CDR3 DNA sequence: TGTGCCAGCAGCCAATTGCCCGGGTCTGGGGCCAACGTCCTGACTTTC.

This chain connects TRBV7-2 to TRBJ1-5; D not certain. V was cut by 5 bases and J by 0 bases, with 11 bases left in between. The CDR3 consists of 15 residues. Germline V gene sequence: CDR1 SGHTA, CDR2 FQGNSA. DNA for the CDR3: TGTGCCAGCAGCCTCGACACTGATAGCAATCAGCCCCAGCATTTT. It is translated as CASSLDTDSNQPQHF.